These T cell receptor beta chains were read from a single sample in a study of technical replicates of blood from a few donors. Profiled with immunoSEQ multiplex PCR; TCRdb holds only in-frame clones, not every one. The sample includes about 56,000 clones, 93% of them seen just once. Input material: PBMCs. These receptors came from a human donor in good health. Some clones in this sample may be carry-over from other donors' samples. The CDR3 runs from the conserved cysteine through the conserved F or W.

V: TRBV6-1; J: TRBJ2-3; CDR3: CASSEDSGGKDTQYF
V: TRBV5-1; J: TRBJ2-7; CDR3: CASSEDIYEQYF
V: TRBV2; J: TRBJ1-1; CDR3: CASNQQGNTEAFF
V: TRBV27; J: TRBJ2-1; CDR3: CASSQGLAINEQFF
V: TRBV7-9; J: TRBJ2-5; CDR3: CASSLARETQYF
V: TRBV5-1; J: TRBJ2-7; CDR3: CASRLGTVTYEQYF
V: TRBV6-6; J: TRBJ1-1; CDR3: CASSPGGSGTEAFF
V: TRBV6-1; J: TRBJ2-2; CDR3: CASSDLLRGYSTGELFF
V: TRBV7-6; J: TRBJ2-5; CDR3: CASLGLLQETQYF
V: TRBV28; J: TRBJ1-1; CDR3: CASSRQGLGTEAFF
V: TRBV5-8; J: TRBJ1-2; CDR3: CASSLRQGSTGYTF
V: TRBV5-4; J: TRBJ2-7; CDR3: CASSYGTGVLYEQYF
V: TRBV7-9; J: TRBJ2-7; CDR3: CASSRSGGANEQYF
V: TRBV21-1; J: TRBJ1-6; CDR3: CARVWERQLGNSPLHF
V: TRBV6-5; J: TRBJ1-2; CDR3: CASSYSGQAYDGYTF
V: TRBV7-9; J: TRBJ2-1; CDR3: CASSDMAKGNEQFF
V: TRBV11-2; J: TRBJ2-2; CDR3: CASSLGWGAAGELFF
V: TRBV6-1; J: TRBJ1-1; CDR3: CASSEAGSGGRAFF
V: TRBV2; J: TRBJ1-6; CDR3: CASSKGANGVSPLHF
V: TRBV4-1; J: TRBJ2-3; CDR3: CASSPRTSGTDTQYF
V: TRBV21-1; J: TRBJ1-5; CDR3: CASSQQQDNQPQHF
V: TRBV29-1; J: TRBJ1-2; CDR3: CSVLTGASYGYTF
V: TRBV6-6; J: TRBJ1-1; CDR3: CASSYGRGTEAFF
V: TRBV9; J: TRBJ1-5; CDR3: CASSVGGGEIDQPQHF
V: TRBV7-9; J: TRBJ2-3; CDR3: CASSAGTSGGADTQYF
V: TRBV7-7; J: TRBJ1-4; CDR3: CASSGGVDEKLFF
V: TRBV29-1; J: TRBJ2-1; CDR3: CSVEDGWGDEQFF
V: TRBV10-3; J: TRBJ1-2; CDR3: CAISAEELYGYTF
V: TRBV7-8; J: TRBJ2-3; CDR3: CASSASGGGLDTQYF
V: TRBV7-6; J: TRBJ2-7; CDR3: CASSLGLDSYEQYF
V: TRBV2; J: TRBJ2-5; CDR3: CASSVTPGLEYF
V: TRBV19; J: TRBJ2-4; CDR3: CATGEAGGAGNIQYF
V: TRBV15; J: TRBJ2-7; CDR3: CATSRDEVRMAYEQYF
V: TRBV30; J: TRBJ2-7; CDR3: CAWSLDGKRPHF
V: TRBV18; J: TRBJ2-1; CDR3: CASSPLAGGSYNEQFF
V: TRBV27; J: TRBJ1-2; CDR3: CASGDKTNYGYTF
V: TRBV7-2; J: TRBJ1-1; CDR3: CASSLDLAPTEAFF
V: TRBV16; J: TRBJ2-7; CDR3: CASSQSGGGVSYEQYF
V: TRBV7-6; J: TRBJ2-7; CDR3: CASSNSGGWEQYF
V: TRBV2; J: TRBJ2-7; CDR3: CASSGPGSYEQYF
V: TRBV6-6; J: TRBJ1-2; CDR3: CASSPGTGGDYGYTF
V: TRBV9; J: TRBJ2-7; CDR3: CASSSGTGFIEQYF
V: TRBV10-3; J: TRBJ2-7; CDR3: CAISRTSGDSTSYEQYF
V: TRBV28; J: TRBJ2-1; CDR3: CASQTSGRARGEQFF
V: TRBV6-5; J: TRBJ2-7; CDR3: CASRRAVYEQYF
V: TRBV7-9; J: TRBJ1-2; CDR3: CASSLSGARPRGYTF
V: TRBV5-1; J: TRBJ1-6; CDR3: CASSPRTAGESPLHF
V: TRBV5-1; J: TRBJ1-2; CDR3: CASTLGPGGGYTF
V: TRBV2; J: TRBJ2-7; CDR3: CASSGARAEQYF
V: TRBV6-5; J: TRBJ1-2; CDR3: CASSFYEAGGYTF
V: TRBV11-2; J: TRBJ2-5; CDR3: CASSLEWMREETQYF
V: TRBV13; J: TRBJ2-2; CDR3: CASSLEGDVTGELFF
V: TRBV4-3; J: TRBJ1-2; CDR3: CASSQTPGYGYTF
V: TRBV30; J: TRBJ2-7; CDR3: CACTTGTTYEQYF
V: TRBV19; J: TRBJ1-4; CDR3: CASSFINEKLFF
V: TRBV7-2; J: TRBJ2-3; CDR3: CASTQGTSGTDTQYF